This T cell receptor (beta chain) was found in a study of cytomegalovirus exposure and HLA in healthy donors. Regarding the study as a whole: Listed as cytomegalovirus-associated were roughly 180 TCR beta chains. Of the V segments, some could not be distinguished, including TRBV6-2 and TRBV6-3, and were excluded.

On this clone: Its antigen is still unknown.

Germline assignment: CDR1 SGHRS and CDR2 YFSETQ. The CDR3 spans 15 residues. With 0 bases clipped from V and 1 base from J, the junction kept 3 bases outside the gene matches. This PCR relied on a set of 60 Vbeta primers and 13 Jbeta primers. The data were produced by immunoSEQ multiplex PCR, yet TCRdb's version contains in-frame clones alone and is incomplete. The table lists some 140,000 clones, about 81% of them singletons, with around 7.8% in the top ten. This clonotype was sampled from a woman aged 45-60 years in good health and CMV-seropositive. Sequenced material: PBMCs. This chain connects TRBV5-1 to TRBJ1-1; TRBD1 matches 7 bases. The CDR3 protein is CASSLEGGWNTEAFF. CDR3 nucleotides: TGCGCCAGCAGCTTGGAAGGGGGCTGGAACACTGAAGCTTTCTTT. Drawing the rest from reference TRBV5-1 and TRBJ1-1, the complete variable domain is KAGVTQTPRYLIKTRGQQVTLSCSPISGHRSVSWYQQTPGQGLQFLFEYFSETQRNKGNFPGRFSGRQFSNSRSEMNVSTLELGDSALYLCASSLEGGWNTEAFFGQGTRLTVV.